This entry is about one T cell receptor (beta chain). Using immunoSEQ multiplex PCR, the repertoire was profiled, and TCRdb retains in-frame clones only, with some absent. Here the sample spans roughly 250,000 clones, about 80% being singletons. The ends were cut back, 4 bases at V and 6 bases at J, with 6 bases in the middle. This CDR3 spans 11 amino acids. Germline CDR1 KGHSH, CDR2 LQKENI. This sample is part of a study of blood T cell repertoires in COVID-19. Sequencing was performed on peripheral blood. The chain joins TRBV18 to TRBJ1-1; D call uncertain. The receptor was derived from a man aged 50 to 59 with active or convalescent COVID-19. CDR3 region: CASSRGAEAFF. The CDR3 DNA follows: TGTGCCAGCTCACGCGGGGCTGAAGCTTTCTTT.